Listed below are T cell receptor beta chains from one sample, sequenced in a study of naive and memory T cell subsets. TCRdb re-called the UMI-ligation and nested PCR reads through MiXCR, storing one row per CDR3 protein. The top ten clones hold about 6% of a sample with around 20,000 distinct CDR3 sequences, about 6% of them seen once. Here the sequenced sample was skin, taken from a tuberculin skin test site. These receptors originate from an adult in good health. CDR3s include the opening cysteine and the closing phenylalanine or tryptophan. Each record gives: J gene, V gene, D gene, clone size, CDR3 protein, CDR3 DNA. The D gene is left open where the match is weak. Not all rows give a size; the values are once, few, many and, for expanded clones, a class.

J: TRBJ2-1
V: TRBV14
D: -
size: medium-sized
CDR3: CASRGAYYNEQFF
DNA: TGTGCCAGCAGGGGGGCCTACTACAATGAGCAGTTCTTC

J: TRBJ1-5
V: TRBV19
D: -
size: few
CDR3: CASSRTPMRDQPQHF
DNA: TGTGCCAGTAGTCGGACCCCCATGAGGGATCAGCCCCAGCATTTT

J: TRBJ2-1
V: TRBV30
D: TRBD2
size: few
CDR3: CAWSGLRLAGAYNEQFF
DNA: TGTGCCTGGAGTGGTTTAAGACTAGCGGGAGCCTACAATGAGCAGTTCTTC

J: TRBJ2-1
V: TRBV5-1
D: TRBD1
size: -
CDR3: CASTPGGNGNEQFF
DNA: TGCGCCAGCACACCAGGGGGCAATGGCAATGAGCAGTTCTTC

J: TRBJ2-5
V: TRBV7-9
D: TRBD1
size: many
CDR3: CASSPLMGDRELQETQYF
DNA: TGTGCCAGCAGCCCCCTTATGGGTGACAGGGAGCTCCAAGAGACCCAGTACTTC

J: TRBJ2-1
V: TRBV12-3/TRBV12-4
D: TRBD2
size: few
CDR3: CASRRTVSGINNEQFF
DNA: TGTGCCAGCAGACGCACCGTTAGCGGGATAAACAATGAGCAGTTCTTC

J: TRBJ2-1
V: TRBV7-3
D: TRBD1
size: many
CDR3: CASSFPGQGDNEQFF
DNA: TGTGCCAGCAGCTTTCCGGGACAGGGCGACAATGAGCAGTTCTTC

J: TRBJ2-3
V: TRBV12-3/TRBV12-4
D: TRBD2
size: many
CDR3: CASSLGISGRVDTQYF
DNA: TGTGCCAGCAGTTTAGGGATTAGCGGGAGGGTGGATACGCAGTATTTT

J: TRBJ1-2
V: TRBV7-2
D: -
size: -
CDR3: CASSLGGDYGYTF
DNA: TGTGCCAGCAGCTTAGGAGGGGACTATGGCTACACCTTC

J: TRBJ2-2
V: TRBV19
D: -
size: few
CDR3: CASRPVGGELFF
DNA: TGTGCCAGTAGGCCCGTAGGCGGGGAGCTGTTTTTT

J: TRBJ2-5
V: TRBV20-1
D: -
size: -
CDR3: CSAPVWGLQETQYF
DNA: TGCAGTGCTCCCGTTTGGGGATTACAAGAGACCCAGTACTTC

J: TRBJ2-1
V: TRBV27
D: -
size: -
CDR3: CASSLKSYNEQFF
DNA: TGTGCCAGCAGTTTAAAATCCTACAATGAGCAGTTCTTC

J: TRBJ1-6
V: TRBV5-1
D: -
size: many
CDR3: CASSLDSGAGGSPLHF
DNA: TGCGCCAGCAGCTTGGATTCAGGGGCCGGGGGTTCACCCCTCCACTTT

J: TRBJ1-2
V: TRBV6-2/TRBV6-3
D: TRBD1
size: few
CDR3: CASRTVDRDHLGYTF
DNA: TGTGCCAGCCGAACCGTCGACAGGGACCATCTTGGCTACACCTTC

J: TRBJ1-5
V: TRBV20-1
D: -
size: few
CDR3: CSARPFDRSNQPQHF
DNA: TGCAGTGCTAGACCCTTCGACCGGTCCAATCAGCCCCAGCATTTT

J: TRBJ2-7
V: TRBV19
D: -
size: many
CDR3: CASSMGQGYEQYF
DNA: TGTGCCAGTAGTATGGGTCAGGGCTACGAGCAGTACTTC

J: TRBJ2-1
V: TRBV20-1
D: -
size: -
CDR3: CSADGPLTNEQFF
DNA: TGCAGTGCAGACGGACCCTTAACCAATGAGCAGTTCTTC

J: TRBJ2-7
V: TRBV27
D: TRBD1
size: many
CDR3: CASSLNYGTGQGGNEQYF
DNA: TGTGCCAGCAGTTTAAACTATGGGACGGGACAGGGAGGGAACGAGCAGTACTTC

J: TRBJ1-4
V: TRBV10-2
D: TRBD1
size: many
CDR3: CASSRTPRGEKLFF
DNA: TGCGCCAGCAGCCGAACCCCCAGGGGGGAAAAACTGTTTTTT

J: TRBJ2-7
V: TRBV6-2/TRBV6-3
D: -
size: -
CDR3: CASSSTLDNSYEQYF
DNA: TGTGCCAGCAGTTCAACCCTCGACAACTCCTACGAGCAGTACTTC

J: TRBJ2-1
V: TRBV12-3/TRBV12-4
D: -
size: -
CDR3: CASSLIGGFEQFF
DNA: TGTGCCAGCAGTTTAATCGGGGGCTTTGAGCAGTTCTTC

J: TRBJ2-1
V: TRBV11-3
D: -
size: many
CDR3: CASSLGDGWRNEQFF
DNA: TGTGCCAGCAGCTTAGGTGATGGGTGGCGCAATGAGCAGTTCTTC

J: TRBJ2-2
V: TRBV3-1
D: TRBD2
size: many
CDR3: CASSPGLAGGANTGELFF
DNA: TGTGCCAGCAGCCCCGGACTAGCGGGAGGGGCGAACACCGGGGAGCTGTTTTTT

J: TRBJ1-2
V: TRBV5-4
D: -
size: many
CDR3: CASREGINYGYTF
DNA: TGTGCCTCACGGGAGGGAATTAACTATGGCTACACCTTC

J: TRBJ2-7
V: TRBV9
D: TRBD1
size: many
CDR3: CASSPTSGQGFYEQYF
DNA: TGTGCCAGCAGCCCCACCTCGGGACAGGGCTTTTACGAGCAGTACTTC

J: TRBJ2-7
V: TRBV29-1
D: -
size: few
CDR3: CSVVVDLPYEQYF
DNA: TGCAGCGTTGTGGTGGACTTGCCCTACGAGCAGTACTTC

J: TRBJ2-3
V: TRBV6-6
D: -
size: -
CDR3: CASSHHPGLSTDTQYF
DNA: TGTGCCAGCAGCCACCACCCGGGACTTAGCACAGATACGCAGTATTTT

J: TRBJ2-1
V: TRBV9
D: -
size: -
CDR3: CASSPLVGGSYNEQFF
DNA: TGTGCCAGCAGCCCCCTCGTCGGGGGCTCCTACAATGAGCAGTTCTTC

J: TRBJ2-7
V: TRBV27
D: TRBD1
size: medium-sized
CDR3: CASSPGTGLGVEQYF
DNA: TGTGCCAGCAGTCCAGGGACAGGGTTAGGCGTGGAGCAGTACTTC

J: TRBJ1-2
V: TRBV7-2
D: TRBD1
size: many
CDR3: CASSLGLGDRIYGYTF
DNA: TGTGCCAGCAGCTTAGGTTTAGGGGACAGGATATACGGCTACACCTTC

J: TRBJ2-1
V: TRBV2
D: -
size: many
CDR3: CASSEATHGQFF
DNA: TGTGCCAGCAGTGAAGCTACCCACGGGCAGTTCTTC

J: TRBJ2-7
V: TRBV7-2
D: -
size: many
CDR3: CASSLSLGEQYF
DNA: TGTGCCAGCAGCTTATCCCTCGGCGAGCAGTACTTC

J: TRBJ2-2
V: TRBV19
D: -
size: many
CDR3: CASSRDKVSNTGELFF
DNA: TGTGCCAGTAGCAGGGACAAAGTCTCGAACACCGGGGAGCTGTTTTTT

J: TRBJ1-3
V: TRBV12-3/TRBV12-4
D: -
size: -
CDR3: CASSPDQGIGNTIYF
DNA: TGTGCCAGCAGCCCCGACCAGGGAATCGGAAACACCATATATTTT

J: TRBJ1-1
V: TRBV7-2
D: TRBD1
size: many
CDR3: CASSLVVDRVLLSTEAFF
DNA: TGTGCCAGCAGCTTAGTGGTCGACAGGGTCCTTTTGAGCACTGAAGCTTTCTTT

J: TRBJ2-1
V: TRBV30
D: TRBD1
size: -
CDR3: CAWGQGNDEQFF
DNA: TGTGCCTGGGGACAGGGTAACGATGAGCAGTTCTTC

J: TRBJ1-6
V: TRBV6-6
D: -
size: many
CDR3: CASRAETSPLHF
DNA: TGTGCCAGCAGGGCTGAGACTTCACCCCTCCACTTT

J: TRBJ2-7
V: TRBV3-1
D: -
size: many
CDR3: CASSLDGEQYF
DNA: TGTGCCAGCAGCCTCGATGGCGAGCAGTACTTC

J: TRBJ1-1
V: TRBV7-2
D: TRBD1
size: many
CDR3: CASSLTGGREAFF
DNA: TGTGCCAGCAGCTTGACAGGGGGCCGTGAAGCTTTCTTT

J: TRBJ2-7
V: TRBV4-1
D: -
size: many
CDR3: CASSQGSSGTPAYEQYF
DNA: TGCGCCAGCAGCCAAGGATCTAGTGGGACTCCCGCCTACGAGCAGTACTTC

J: TRBJ1-5
V: TRBV9
D: -
size: many
CDR3: CASSVDPDPGPNQPQHF
DNA: TGTGCCAGCAGCGTAGATCCGGATCCTGGACCTAATCAGCCCCAGCATTTT

J: TRBJ2-5
V: TRBV29-1
D: TRBD2
size: many
CDR3: CSAGGRGETQYF
DNA: TGCAGCGCCGGGGGGAGGGGAGAGACCCAGTACTTC

J: TRBJ2-1
V: TRBV3-1
D: -
size: medium-sized
CDR3: CASSQEGGEQFF
DNA: TGTGCCAGCAGCCAAGAAGGGGGTGAGCAGTTCTTC

J: TRBJ2-7
V: TRBV15
D: -
size: many
CDR3: CATSRGATESYEQYF
DNA: TGTGCCACCAGCAGAGGGGCGACGGAGTCCTACGAGCAGTACTTC

J: TRBJ1-2
V: TRBV4-3
D: -
size: many
CDR3: CASSQDLPLGIYGYTF
DNA: TGCGCCAGCAGCCAAGATCTCCCCCTAGGGATCTATGGCTACACCTTC

J: TRBJ2-7
V: TRBV9
D: -
size: many
CDR3: CASSPGPADSYEQYF
DNA: TGTGCCAGCAGCCCCGGCCCGGCAGACTCCTACGAGCAGTACTTC

J: TRBJ2-1
V: TRBV27
D: -
size: many
CDR3: CASRPPGASSYNEQFF
DNA: TGTGCCAGCCGACCCCCTGGGGCGAGCTCCTACAATGAGCAGTTCTTC

J: TRBJ2-7
V: TRBV28
D: TRBD2
size: -
CDR3: CASSPKALAGLNYEQYF
DNA: TGTGCCAGCAGTCCGAAAGCCCTAGCGGGTCTTAACTACGAGCAGTACTTC

J: TRBJ2-1
V: TRBV9
D: -
size: many
CDR3: CASSGAGDTQFF
DNA: TGTGCCAGCAGCGGCGCAGGAGACACTCAGTTCTTC

J: TRBJ1-5
V: TRBV21-1
D: -
size: many
CDR3: CASISGPVWVGVPPRNQPQHF
DNA: TGTGCCAGCATTTCTGGACCGGTCTGGGTAGGGGTACCCCCGCGCAATCAGCCCCAGCATTTT

J: TRBJ2-7
V: TRBV15
D: -
size: many
CDR3: CATSTTRLAETREQYF
DNA: TGTGCCACCAGCACTACCAGGTTAGCCGAGACTCGGGAGCAGTACTTC

J: TRBJ2-6
V: TRBV7-9
D: TRBD1
size: many
CDR3: CASSPIPGQGKSGANVLTF
DNA: TGTGCCAGCAGTCCTATTCCGGGACAGGGAAAGTCCGGGGCCAACGTCCTGACTTTC

J: TRBJ1-1
V: TRBV21-1
D: -
size: many
CDR3: CASSKVPGQGANTEAFF
DNA: TGTGCCAGCAGCAAAGTCCCGGGACAGGGGGCGAACACTGAAGCTTTCTTT

J: TRBJ2-1
V: TRBV9
D: TRBD1
size: many
CDR3: CASSPQGAFYNEQFF
DNA: TGTGCCAGCAGCCCCCAGGGGGCCTTCTACAATGAGCAGTTCTTC

J: TRBJ2-1
V: TRBV7-9
D: -
size: many
CDR3: CASSPAGGYYNEQFF
DNA: TGTGCCAGCAGCCCCGCGGGCGGATACTACAATGAGCAGTTCTTC

J: TRBJ2-4
V: TRBV6-6
D: -
size: many
CDR3: CASSAQRIAKNIQYF
DNA: TGTGCCAGCAGTGCACAGAGAATAGCCAAAAACATTCAGTACTTC

J: TRBJ1-4
V: TRBV7-9
D: TRBD1
size: many
CDR3: CASSTRGLGEKLFF
DNA: TGTGCCAGCAGTACCAGGGGGCTGGGTGAAAAACTGTTTTTT

J: TRBJ2-1
V: TRBV30
D: -
size: many
CDR3: CAWAPGVLYNEQFF
DNA: TGTGCCTGGGCTCCGGGAGTTCTCTACAATGAGCAGTTCTTC

J: TRBJ2-5
V: TRBV6-5
D: TRBD1
size: -
CDR3: CASSYSMTWTGLQETQYF
DNA: TGTGCCAGCAGTTACTCGATGACCTGGACAGGCCTTCAAGAGACCCAGTACTTC

J: TRBJ2-1
V: TRBV9
D: -
size: -
CDR3: CASSVGGREGAEQFF
DNA: TGTGCCAGCAGCGTAGGCGGGAGAGAGGGGGCTGAGCAGTTCTTC